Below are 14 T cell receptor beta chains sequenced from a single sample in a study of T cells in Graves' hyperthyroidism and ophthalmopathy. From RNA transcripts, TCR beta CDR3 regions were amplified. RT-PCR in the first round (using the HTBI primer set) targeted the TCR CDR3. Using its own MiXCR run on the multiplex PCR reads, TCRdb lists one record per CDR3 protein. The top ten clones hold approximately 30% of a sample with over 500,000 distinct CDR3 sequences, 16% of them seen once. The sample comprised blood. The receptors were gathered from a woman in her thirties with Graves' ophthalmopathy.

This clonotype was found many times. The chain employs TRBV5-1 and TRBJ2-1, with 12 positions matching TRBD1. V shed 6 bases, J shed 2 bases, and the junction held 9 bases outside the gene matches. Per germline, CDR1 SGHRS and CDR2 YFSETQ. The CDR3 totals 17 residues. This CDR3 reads CASIPGQGALAYNEQFF. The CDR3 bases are TGCGCCAGCATCCCGGGACAGGGGGCATTGGCCTACAATGAGCAGTTCTTC.

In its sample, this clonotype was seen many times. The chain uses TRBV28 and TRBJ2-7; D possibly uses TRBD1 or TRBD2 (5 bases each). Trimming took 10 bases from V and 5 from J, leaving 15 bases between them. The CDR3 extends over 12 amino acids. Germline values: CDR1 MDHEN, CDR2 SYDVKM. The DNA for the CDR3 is TGTGCCACCGGGACGGTTGAAAACGAGCAGTACTTC. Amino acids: CATGTVENEQYF. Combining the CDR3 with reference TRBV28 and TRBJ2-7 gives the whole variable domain DVKVTQSSRYLVKRTGEKVFLECVQDMDHENMFWYRQDPGLGLRLIYFSYDVKMKEKGDIPEGYSVSREKKERFSLILESASTNQTSMYLCATGTVENEQYFGPGTRLTVT.

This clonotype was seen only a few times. CDR3 region: CASSELPRDVWGTDTQYF. As DNA, the CDR3 is TGTGCCAGCAGTGAATTACCTCGGGACGTTTGGGGCACAGATACGCAGTATTTT. The chain has TRBV6-1 and TRBJ2-3; either TRBD1 or TRBD2 may supply D (5 bases each). The CDR3 consists of 18 residues. V lost 2 bases and J lost 1, with 19 bases in between. The germline gives CDR1 MNHNS, CDR2 SASEGT.

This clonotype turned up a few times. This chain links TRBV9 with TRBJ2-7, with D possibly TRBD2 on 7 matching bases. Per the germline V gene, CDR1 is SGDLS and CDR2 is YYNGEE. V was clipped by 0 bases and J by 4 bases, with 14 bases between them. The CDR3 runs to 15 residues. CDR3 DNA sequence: TGTGCCAGCAGCGTAGACCAGGGAGGGGGGTACGAGCAGTACTTC. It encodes CASSVDQGGGYEQYF.

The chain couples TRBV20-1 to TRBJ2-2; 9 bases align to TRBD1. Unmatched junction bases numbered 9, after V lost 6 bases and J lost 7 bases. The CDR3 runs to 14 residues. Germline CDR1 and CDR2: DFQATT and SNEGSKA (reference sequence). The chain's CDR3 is CSAKDTGGGGELFF. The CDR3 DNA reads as TGCAGTGCCAAGGACACAGGGGGCGGCGGGGAGCTGTTTTTT.

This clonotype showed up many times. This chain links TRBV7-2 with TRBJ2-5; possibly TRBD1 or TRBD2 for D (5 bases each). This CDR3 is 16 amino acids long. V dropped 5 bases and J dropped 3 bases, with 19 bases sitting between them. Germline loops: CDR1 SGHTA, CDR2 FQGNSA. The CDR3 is CASSSSRDGIKETQYF. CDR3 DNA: TGTGCCAGCAGCAGCTCCCGGGACGGAATAAAAGAGACCCAGTACTTC.

The CDR3 bases are TGTGCCAGCAGAGAGCATAACAACTATGGCTACACCTTC. Translated: CASREHNNYGYTF. The V call is TRBV6-1, the J call TRBJ1-2; D gene ambiguous. V was clipped by 6 bases and J by 2 bases, with 10 bases between them. The CDR3 loop spans 13 amino acids. The germline V gene has CDR1 MNHNS and CDR2 SASEGT.

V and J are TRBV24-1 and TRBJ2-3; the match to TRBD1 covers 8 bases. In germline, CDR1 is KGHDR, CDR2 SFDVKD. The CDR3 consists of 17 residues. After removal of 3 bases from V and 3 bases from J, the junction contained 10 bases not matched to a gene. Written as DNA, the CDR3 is TGTGCCACCAGTGATCCAGGGGGCGTAAAGTTAACAGATACGCAGTATTTT. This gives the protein CATSDPGGVKLTDTQYF.

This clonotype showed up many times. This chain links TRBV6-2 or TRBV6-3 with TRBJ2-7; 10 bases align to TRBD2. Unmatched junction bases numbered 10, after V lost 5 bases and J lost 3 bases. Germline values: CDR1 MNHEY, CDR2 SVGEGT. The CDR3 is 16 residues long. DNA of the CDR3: TGTGCCAGCAGTACACCGACTGCTAGCGGGAGCTACGAGCAGTACTTC. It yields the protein CASSTPTASGSYEQYF.

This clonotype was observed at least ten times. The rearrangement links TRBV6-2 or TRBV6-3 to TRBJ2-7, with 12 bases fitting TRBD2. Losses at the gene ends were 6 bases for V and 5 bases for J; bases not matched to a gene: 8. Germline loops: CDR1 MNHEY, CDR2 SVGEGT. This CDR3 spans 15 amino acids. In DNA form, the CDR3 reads TGTGCCAGCAGATGGGCTAGCGGGAGGGCCCACGAGCAGTACTTC. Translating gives CASRWASGRAHEQYF.

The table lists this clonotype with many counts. CDR3 nucleotide sequence: TGTGCCAGCAGCTTAGATGACTTGGGGGGGGACACTGAAGCTTTCTTT. It translates to CASSLDDLGGDTEAFF. V gene TRBV11-2 combines with J gene TRBJ1-1, with D possibly being TRBD1 (5 bases). CDR1 is SGHAT, CDR2 FQNNGV, per germline. The V end was cut by 0 bases, the J end by 3 bases, with 14 bases between. This CDR3 is 16 amino acids long.

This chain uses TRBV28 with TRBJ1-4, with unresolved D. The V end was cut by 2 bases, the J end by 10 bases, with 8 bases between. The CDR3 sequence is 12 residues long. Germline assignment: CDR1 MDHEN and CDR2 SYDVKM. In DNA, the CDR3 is TGTGCCAGCAGTTTAATGCTCGGAAAACTGTTTTTT. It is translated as CASSLMLGKLFF.

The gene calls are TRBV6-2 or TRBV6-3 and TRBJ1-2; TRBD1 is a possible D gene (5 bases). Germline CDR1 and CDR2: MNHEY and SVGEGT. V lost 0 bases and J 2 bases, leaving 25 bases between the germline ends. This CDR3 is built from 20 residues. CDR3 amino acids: CASSYSNNAQTVRLNYGYTF. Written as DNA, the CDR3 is TGTGCCAGCAGTTACTCTAATAACGCACAGACAGTGCGATTGAACTATGGCTACACCTTC.

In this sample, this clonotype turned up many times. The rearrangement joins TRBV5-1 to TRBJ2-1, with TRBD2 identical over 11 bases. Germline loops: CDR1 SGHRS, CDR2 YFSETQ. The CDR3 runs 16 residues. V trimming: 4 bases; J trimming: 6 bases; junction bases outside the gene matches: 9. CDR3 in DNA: TGCGCCAGCAGCCCCTTAGCGGGAGGGCCTGGCAATGAGCAGTTCTTC. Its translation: CASSPLAGGPGNEQFF.